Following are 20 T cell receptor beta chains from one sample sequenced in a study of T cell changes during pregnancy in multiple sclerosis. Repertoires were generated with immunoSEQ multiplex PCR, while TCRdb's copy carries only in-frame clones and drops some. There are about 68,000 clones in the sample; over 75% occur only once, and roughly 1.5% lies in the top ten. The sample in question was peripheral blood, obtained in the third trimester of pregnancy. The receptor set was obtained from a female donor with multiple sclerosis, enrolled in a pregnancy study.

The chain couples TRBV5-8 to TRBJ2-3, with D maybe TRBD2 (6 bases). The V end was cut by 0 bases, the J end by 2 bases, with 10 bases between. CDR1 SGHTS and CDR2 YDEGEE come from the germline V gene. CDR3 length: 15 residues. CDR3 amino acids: CASSLGLATTDTQYF. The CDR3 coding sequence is TGTGCCAGCAGCTTGGGTCTAGCGACCACAGATACGCAGTATTTT.

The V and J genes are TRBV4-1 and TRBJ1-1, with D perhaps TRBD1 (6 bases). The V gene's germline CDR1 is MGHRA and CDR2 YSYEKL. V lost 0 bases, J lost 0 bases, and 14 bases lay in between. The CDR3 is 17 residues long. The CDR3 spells CASSQDASGGLNTEAFF. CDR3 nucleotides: TGCGCCAGCAGCCAAGATGCGAGCGGGGGCTTGAACACTGAAGCTTTCTTT.

CDR3 DNA: TGTGCCACCGGACGGGACAGGGCCCAAGAGACCCAGTACTTC. It translates to CATGRDRAQETQYF. The rearrangement uses TRBV15 and TRBJ2-5, with 9 nucleotides matching TRBD1. Per the germline V gene, CDR1 is LNHNV and CDR2 is YYDKDF (reference sequence). This CDR3 region has 14 residues. J gave up 1 base and V 8 bases, and 5 bases lay outside the gene matches.

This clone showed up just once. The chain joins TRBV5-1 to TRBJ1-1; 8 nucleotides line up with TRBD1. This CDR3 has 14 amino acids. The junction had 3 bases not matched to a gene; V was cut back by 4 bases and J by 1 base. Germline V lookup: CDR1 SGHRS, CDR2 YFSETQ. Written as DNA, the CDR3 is TGCGCCAGCAGCCCGGGACAGGCGAACACTGAAGCTTTCTTT. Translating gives CASSPGQANTEAFF.

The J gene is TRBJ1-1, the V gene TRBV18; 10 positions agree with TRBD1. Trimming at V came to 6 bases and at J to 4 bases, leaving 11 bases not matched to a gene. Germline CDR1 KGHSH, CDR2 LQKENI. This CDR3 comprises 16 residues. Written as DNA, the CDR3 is TGTGCCAGCTCCCAATGGGGGGACAGGGGATCCACTGAAGCTTTCTTT. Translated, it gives CASSQWGDRGSTEAFF.

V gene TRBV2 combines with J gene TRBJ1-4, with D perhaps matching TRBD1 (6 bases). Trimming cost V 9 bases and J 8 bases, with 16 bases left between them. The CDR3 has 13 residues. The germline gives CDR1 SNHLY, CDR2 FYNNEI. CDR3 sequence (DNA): TGTGCCAGGGGGGCGGATCGAGAGGAAAAACTGTTTTTT. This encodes CARGADREEKLFF.

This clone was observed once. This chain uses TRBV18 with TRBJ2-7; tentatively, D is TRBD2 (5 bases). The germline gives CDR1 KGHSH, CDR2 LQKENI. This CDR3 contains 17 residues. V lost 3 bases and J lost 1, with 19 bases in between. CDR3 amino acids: CASSPRFEGDLSYEQYF. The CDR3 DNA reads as TGTGCCAGCTCACCGCGTTTCGAGGGAGACCTTTCCTACGAGCAGTACTTC.

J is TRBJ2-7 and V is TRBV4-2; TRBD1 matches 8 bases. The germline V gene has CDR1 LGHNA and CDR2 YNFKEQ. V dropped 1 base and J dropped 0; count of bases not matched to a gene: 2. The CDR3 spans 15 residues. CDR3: CASSQGQGSSYEQYF. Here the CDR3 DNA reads TGTGCCAGCAGCCAAGGACAGGGGAGCTCCTACGAGCAGTACTTC.

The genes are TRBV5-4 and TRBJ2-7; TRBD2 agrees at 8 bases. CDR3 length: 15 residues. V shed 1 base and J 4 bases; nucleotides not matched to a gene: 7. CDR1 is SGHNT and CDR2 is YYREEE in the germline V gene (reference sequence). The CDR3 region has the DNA TGTGCCAGCAGCTTGCAAGCGGGAGTTAGGTACGAGCAGTACTTC. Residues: CASSLQAGVRYEQYF. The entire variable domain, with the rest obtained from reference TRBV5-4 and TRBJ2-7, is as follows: ETGVTQSPTHLIKTRGQQVTLRCSSQSGHNTVSWYQQALGQGPQFIFQYYREEENGRGNFPPRFSGLQFPNYSSELNVNALELDDSALYLCASSLQAGVRYEQYFGPGTRLTVT.

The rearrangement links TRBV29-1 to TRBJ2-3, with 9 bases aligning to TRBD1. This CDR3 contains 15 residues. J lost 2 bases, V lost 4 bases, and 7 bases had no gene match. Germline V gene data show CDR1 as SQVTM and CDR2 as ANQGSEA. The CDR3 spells CSVGRTGAPTDTQYF. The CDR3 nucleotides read TGCAGCGTTGGACGGACAGGGGCTCCCACAGATACGCAGTATTTT.

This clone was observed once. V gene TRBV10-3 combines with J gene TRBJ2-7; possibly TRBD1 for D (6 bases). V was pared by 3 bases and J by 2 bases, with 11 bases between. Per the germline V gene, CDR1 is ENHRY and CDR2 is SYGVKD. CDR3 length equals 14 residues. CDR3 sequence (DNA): TGTGCCATCAGTGATTTCGGGACACCCTACGAGCAGTACTTC. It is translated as CAISDFGTPYEQYF.

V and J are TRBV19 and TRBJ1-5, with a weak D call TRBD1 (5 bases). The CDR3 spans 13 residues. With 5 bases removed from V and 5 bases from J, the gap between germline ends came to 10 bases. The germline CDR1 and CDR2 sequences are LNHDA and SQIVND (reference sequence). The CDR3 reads CASSDGTYQPQHF. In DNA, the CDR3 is TGTGCCAGTAGTGATGGGACTTATCAGCCCCAGCATTTT.

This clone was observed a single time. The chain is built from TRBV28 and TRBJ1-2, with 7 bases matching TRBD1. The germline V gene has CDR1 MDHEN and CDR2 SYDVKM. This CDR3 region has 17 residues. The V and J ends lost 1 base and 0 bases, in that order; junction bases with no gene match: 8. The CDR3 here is CASSLLGQFQANYGYTF. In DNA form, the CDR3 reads TGTGCCAGCAGTTTATTGGGACAGTTTCAAGCTAACTATGGCTACACCTTC.

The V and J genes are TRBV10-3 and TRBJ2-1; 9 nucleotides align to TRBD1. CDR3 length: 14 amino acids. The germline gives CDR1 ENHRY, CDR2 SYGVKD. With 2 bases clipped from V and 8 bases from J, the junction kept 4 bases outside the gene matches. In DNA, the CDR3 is TGTGCCATCAGTGAGGACAGGGGGGTGCATGAGCAGTTCTTC. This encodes CAISEDRGVHEQFF.

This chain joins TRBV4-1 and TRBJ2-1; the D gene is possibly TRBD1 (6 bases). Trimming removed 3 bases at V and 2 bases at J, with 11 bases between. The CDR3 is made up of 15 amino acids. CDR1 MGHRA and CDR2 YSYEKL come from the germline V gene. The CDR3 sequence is CASSHPRGAYNEQFF. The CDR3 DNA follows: TGCGCCAGCAGCCATCCCAGGGGAGCCTACAATGAGCAGTTCTTC.

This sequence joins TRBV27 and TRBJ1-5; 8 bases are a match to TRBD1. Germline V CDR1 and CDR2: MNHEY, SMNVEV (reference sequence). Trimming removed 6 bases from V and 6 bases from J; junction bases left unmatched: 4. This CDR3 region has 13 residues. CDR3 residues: CASSLDRVQPQHF. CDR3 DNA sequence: TGTGCCAGCAGCCTGGACAGGGTTCAGCCCCAGCATTTT.

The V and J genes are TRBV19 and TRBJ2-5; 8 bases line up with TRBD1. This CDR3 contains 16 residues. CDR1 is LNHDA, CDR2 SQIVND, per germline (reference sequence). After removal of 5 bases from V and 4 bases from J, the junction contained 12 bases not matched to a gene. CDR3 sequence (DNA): TGTGCCAGTAGTCTACTATCAGGGGGCGGAGGAGAGACCCAGTACTTC. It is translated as CASSLLSGGGGETQYF.

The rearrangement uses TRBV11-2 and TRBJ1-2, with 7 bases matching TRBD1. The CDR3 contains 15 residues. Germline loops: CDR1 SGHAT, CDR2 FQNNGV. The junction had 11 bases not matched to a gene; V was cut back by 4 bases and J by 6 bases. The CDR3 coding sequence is TGTGCCAGCAGCTCCCTTTCGGACAGGAGAGATGGCTACACCTTC. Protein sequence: CASSSLSDRRDGYTF.

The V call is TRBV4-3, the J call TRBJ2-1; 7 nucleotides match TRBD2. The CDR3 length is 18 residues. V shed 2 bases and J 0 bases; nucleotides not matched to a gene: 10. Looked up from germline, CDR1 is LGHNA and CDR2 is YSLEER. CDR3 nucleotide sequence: TGCGCCAGCAGCCAATCACCTCTAGCGGTAAGCTCCTACAATGAGCAGTTCTTC. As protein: CASSQSPLAVSSYNEQFF.

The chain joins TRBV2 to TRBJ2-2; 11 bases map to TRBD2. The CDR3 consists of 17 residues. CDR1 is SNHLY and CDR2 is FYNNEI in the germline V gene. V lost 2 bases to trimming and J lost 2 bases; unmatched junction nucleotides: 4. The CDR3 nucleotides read TGTGCCAGCAGTGAAAGGGGACTAGCGGTTAACACCGGGGAGCTGTTTTTT. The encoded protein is CASSERGLAVNTGELFF.